The 22 T cell receptor beta chains in this list originate from one sample, sequenced in a study of T cells in Graves' hyperthyroidism and ophthalmopathy. Amplified TCR beta CDR3 regions came from RNA transcripts. First-round RT-PCR with HTBI primers amplified the TCR CDR3 region. TCRdb independently ran MiXCR on the multiplex PCR reads; one entry per CDR3 protein. This sample has around 300,000 distinct CDR3 sequences, with 13% found just once. The sample taken for sequencing was blood. The receptor source for this set is a woman younger than 45 with Graves' hyperthyroidism that later progressed to Graves' ophthalmopathy.

This clonotype appeared a few times. V is TRBV7-2 and J is TRBJ1-5, with D maybe TRBD1 (6 bases). The CDR3 is 15 residues long. Trimming removed 2 bases from V and 7 bases from J, with 15 bases in between. Germline CDR1 reads SGHTA; CDR2 reads FQGNSA. The CDR3 is CASSLISGQRQPQHF. The CDR3 DNA sequence: TGTGCCAGCAGCTTAATATCCGGACAGCGGCAGCCCCAGCATTTT.

This clonotype was picked up a small number of times. V usage is TRBV20-1 and J usage is TRBJ2-1; the D is unclear. CDR1 is DFQATT and CDR2 is SNEGSKA in the germline V gene (reference sequence). V lost 2 bases and J lost 3, with 5 bases in between. The CDR3 is made up of 12 amino acids. This CDR3 is CSARNVYNEQFF. The CDR3 nucleotides read TGCAGTGCTAGAAATGTCTACAATGAGCAGTTCTTC.

This clonotype was picked up many times. The chain uses TRBV9 and TRBJ1-2, with TRBD1 identical over 8 bases. The V and J ends lost 3 bases and 3 bases, in that order; junction bases with no gene match: 7. The CDR3 consists of 15 residues. Germline V gives CDR1 SGDLS, CDR2 YYNGEE. Written as DNA, the CDR3 is TGTGCCAGCAGCGGAGAACAGGGACAGGACTATGGCTACACCTTC. Residues: CASSGEQGQDYGYTF.

As for this clonotype: One junction end disagrees with the germline gene, perhaps due to a read error. V gene TRBV28 combines with J gene TRBJ2-7; 13 bases align to TRBD2. The CDR3 extends over 18 amino acids. CDR1 and CDR2 (germline): MDHEN, SYDVKM. CDR3 amino acids: CASRQPQGLAGPIYEQYF. The CDR3 bases are TGTGCGAGCAGGCAACCCCAGGGACTAGCGGGACCCATCTACGAGCAGTACTTC.

This clonotype occurred a few times. The chain combines TRBV20-1 with TRBJ2-1, with 7 positions matching TRBD2. With V trimmed by 0 bases and J by 3 bases, 2 bases remained unmatched. CDR1 and CDR2 from the germline V gene are DFQATT and SNEGSKA (reference sequence). This CDR3 has 14 residues. The CDR3 loop is CSARDPSGYNEQFF. The CDR3 DNA reads TGCAGTGCTAGAGATCCTAGCGGCTACAATGAGCAGTTCTTC.

This clonotype appeared many times. CDR3 DNA: TGTGCCAGCGGCCGTGTGGGATTAGACAATGAGCAGTTCTTC. Residues: CASGRVGLDNEQFF. The rearrangement links TRBV12-3 or TRBV12-4 to TRBJ2-1; unclear D gene. This CDR3 spans 14 amino acids. V lost 8 bases and J lost 5, with 16 bases in between.

This clonotype has ten or more counts. The V and J genes are TRBV6-1 and TRBJ1-1, with D hard to call. This CDR3 has 13 residues. Germline V gives CDR1 MNHNS, CDR2 SASEGT. Between the trimmed V and J ends, which lost 10 bases and 5 bases, there was a span of 17 bases. The DNA of the CDR3 is TGTGCCATCGGTGTAGGGCTCGGAACTGAAGCTTTCTTT. Amino acid sequence: CAIGVGLGTEAFF.

This clonotype was counted ten times or more. V is TRBV7-9 and J is TRBJ1-6, with no clear D. The CDR3 is 12 residues long. Germline loops: CDR1 SEHNR, CDR2 FQNEAQ (reference sequence). Deletions cut 3 bases from V and 13 bases from J, with 10 bases between. The CDR3 spells CASSFYLGPLHF. CDR3 bases: TGTGCCAGCAGCTTCTATCTCGGGCCCCTCCACTTT.

This clonotype was counted at least ten times. The chain uses TRBV10-3 and TRBJ1-5; 7 nucleotides agree with TRBD1. The CDR3 runs to 14 residues. Germline CDR1 ENHRY, CDR2 SYGVKD. V trimming: 6 bases; J trimming: 3 bases; junction bases outside the gene matches: 5. The CDR3 sequence is CAIRGDSPNQPQHF. CDR3 DNA sequence: TGTGCCATCAGAGGGGACAGCCCCAATCAGCCCCAGCATTTT.

This clonotype was counted between two and nine times. V is TRBV19 and J is TRBJ1-2; no definite D call. Per the germline V gene, CDR1 is LNHDA and CDR2 is SQIVND (reference sequence). CDR3 length: 15 residues. With 0 bases removed from V and 7 bases from J, the gap between germline ends came to 15 bases. CDR3 region: CASSIEWTSSGGYTF. DNA of the CDR3: TGTGCCAGTAGTATAGAGTGGACTTCCAGCGGTGGCTACACCTTC.

This clonotype was seen ten or more times. Relative to the germline gene, one junction end is altered; a read error may explain this. The chain couples TRBV4-3 to TRBJ2-1; a weak D match, TRBD2 (5 bases). This CDR3 region has 15 residues. From germline, CDR1 is LGHNA and CDR2 YSLEER. The CDR3 coding sequence is TGTGCCAGCAGTTTAAGCCGGGGTTCCTACAATGAGCAGTTCTTC. Translation gives CASSLSRGSYNEQFF.

This clonotype was observed a few times. The rearrangement joins TRBV6-6 to TRBJ2-7, with TRBD2 matching over 12 bases. The CDR3 spans 15 residues. Germline trimming cut 0 bases from V and 4 bases from J; bases unmatched to any gene: 1. The germline V gene encodes CDR1 MNHNY and CDR2 SVGAGI (reference sequence). This CDR3 reads CASSYSTSGGYEQYF. The CDR3 DNA reads as TGTGCCAGCAGTTACTCGACTAGCGGGGGATACGAGCAGTACTTC.

This clonotype was recorded many times. J is TRBJ2-7 and V is TRBV9, with D maybe TRBD2 (5 bases). From germline, CDR1 is SGDLS and CDR2 YYNGEE. The CDR3 has 15 residues. V was shortened by 0 bases and J by 3 bases, with 13 bases between the two germline ends. Written as DNA, the CDR3 is TGTGCCAGCAGCGTAGACGGGGATGCTGACTACGAGCAGTACTTC. It is translated as CASSVDGDADYEQYF.

This clonotype was counted between two and nine times. At one boundary the junction diverges from the germline segment, which might be a read error. V gene TRBV7-9 combines with J gene TRBJ1-4; D might be TRBD1 (6 bases). This CDR3 is built from 15 residues. CDR1 is SEHNR and CDR2 is FQNEAQ in the germline V gene (reference sequence). CDR3 nucleotides: TGTGCCAGCAGCACTCCCGGGACAACGAATGAAAAACTGTTTTTT. Its translation is CASSTPGTTNEKLFF.

Many counts were recorded for this clonotype. J is TRBJ2-3 and V is TRBV6-1; D is undetermined. Looked up from germline, CDR1 is MNHNS and CDR2 is SASEGT. V was clipped by 1 base and J by 5 bases, with 4 bases between them. The CDR3 covers 12 residues. Here the CDR3 reads CASSEGLDTQYF. In nucleotides, the CDR3 is TGTGCCAGCAGTGAAGGCCTAGATACGCAGTATTTT.

This clonotype appeared many times. The chain employs TRBV13 and TRBJ2-7; TRBD2 matches 9 bases. V lost 2 bases to trimming and J lost 0 bases; unmatched junction nucleotides: 5. The CDR3 has 16 amino acids. Germline lookup yields CDR1 PRHDT and CDR2 FYEKMQ (reference sequence). The CDR3 region is CASSLRQREASYEQYF. CDR3 nucleotides: TGTGCCAGCAGCTTACGCCAGCGGGAGGCCTCCTACGAGCAGTACTTC.

Notes on this clonotype: Germline and junction disagree at one end, which may indicate a read error. J is TRBJ1-2 and V is TRBV10-3; 8 nucleotides align to TRBD1. The CDR3 loop spans 15 amino acids. The germline gives CDR1 ENHRY, CDR2 SYGVKD. In DNA, the CDR3 is TGTGCCATCAGTGGCGCCGGACAGGGTTTGGATGGCTACGCCTTC. Amino acids: CAISGAGQGLDGYAF.

This clonotype was seen many times. The DNA of the CDR3 is TGCGCCAGCAGCCCTCGACTAGAGGCCCCCTACGAGCAGTACTTC. Amino acid sequence: CASSPRLEAPYEQYF. The chain employs TRBV4-3 and TRBJ2-7, with a possible D match to TRBD2 (6 bases). The V end lost 4 bases, the J end lost 2 bases, and 15 bases lay between the germline ends. This CDR3 is 15 amino acids long. CDR1 is LGHNA, CDR2 YSLEER, per germline.

This clonotype has a handful of counts. The chain joins TRBV15 to TRBJ2-4; TRBD2 might be the D (7 bases). The length of the CDR3 is 14 residues. Germline assignment: CDR1 LNHNV and CDR2 YYDKDF (reference sequence). V dropped 1 base and J dropped 8 bases, with 12 bases sitting between them. CDR3 residues: CATSRVRGGDIQYF. The CDR3 DNA follows: TGTGCCACCAGCAGAGTTCGAGGGGGGGACATTCAGTACTTC. Combining the CDR3 with reference TRBV15 and TRBJ2-4 gives the whole variable domain DAMVIQNPRYQVTQFGKPVTLSCSQTLNHNVMYWYQQKSSQAPKLLFHYYDKDFNNEADTPDNFQSRRPNTSFCFLDIRSPGLGDTAMYLCATSRVRGGDIQYFGAGTRLSVL.

The chain carries TRBV4-3 and TRBJ2-3; D remains ambiguous. V lost 5 bases and J lost 6, with 18 bases in between. The CDR3 extends over 15 amino acids. Germline lookup yields CDR1 LGHNA and CDR2 YSLEER. In DNA form, the CDR3 reads TGCGCCAGCAGCGAGTACCGGGCCCCGCTGGATACGCAGTATTTT. This codes for CASSEYRAPLDTQYF.

This clonotype was recorded many times. The chain joins TRBV12-3 or TRBV12-4 to TRBJ2-5, with 9 bases lining up with TRBD2. The CDR3 length is 15 residues. V gave up 1 base and J gave up 4 bases; unmatched junction bases: 4. The CDR3 here is CASSLVAGAGETQYF. Written as DNA, the CDR3 is TGTGCCAGCAGTTTAGTAGCGGGAGCTGGAGAGACCCAGTACTTC.

This chain joins TRBV12-3 or TRBV12-4 and TRBJ1-2; D perhaps matches TRBD1 (5 bases). There are 16 residues in the CDR3. Trimming removed 5 bases from V and 6 bases from J, with 22 bases in between. The CDR3 here is CASSLGGGSGFDGYTF. The CDR3, as DNA: TGTGCCAGCAGTCTTGGGGGGGGATCAGGTTTCGATGGCTACACCTTC.